This T cell receptor beta chain was documented in a study of cytomegalovirus exposure and HLA in healthy donors (dated by TCRdb to about 2017). Study-level background: According to an earlier analysis of around 600 of the donors, about 179 million T cells yielded over 100 million unique TCR beta sequences and 276 Gb of sequence data. The study used immunosequencing to profile the T cell repertoires of 666 subjects and linked those repertoires to cytomegalovirus serostatus. An early release covering around 630 HLA-typed donors comprised roughly 300 gigabases of sequencing data and tens of millions of unique TCR sequences. In an earlier analysis of roughly 540 of the donors, high-throughput TCR beta sequencing was used to judge whether each TCR beta V gene segment behaved as functional or pseudogenic. On average, roughly 250,000 unique TCR beta nucleotide sequences were sequenced per donor among some 430 genotyped donors of the cohort, with around 19% of those sequences being non-productive. In a later genetic analysis, genome-wide SNP genotypes for about 65% of the roughly 670 donors were used, and that subset was treated as a discovery cohort. In the later analysis, no new phenotypic data were used to find candidate immune exposures; instead, reliance was placed on TCR beta sequences and their occurrence across donors. Both class I and class II loci were covered by HLA typing, at four-digit resolution. The study aimed to test whether signatures of past pathogen exposure could be identified by cataloging public T cell receptors. Because of strong linkage in the cohort, roughly 5 DR-DQ haplotypes were treated as single units for association and clustering. A separate validation cohort of over 95 different subjects was used in addition to the 666-subject first cohort. Donor age, sex, ethnicity and CMV serostatus were compiled alongside the repertoire data. The study combined high-throughput TCR immunosequencing, statistical association of individual TCRs with disease status, and machine learning to predict cytomegalovirus infection status. To study patterns of TCR occurrence, a later analysis re-analyzed previously published TCR beta repertoires from 500 to 850 donors and added high-resolution HLA genotyping. Typing coverage differed by locus: A, B, C, DRB1 and DQB1 were typed in roughly 620-640 donors, DQA1 in 522, DPA1 in nearly 610, and DPB1 in roughly 470. Every repertoire in the discovery cohort had been generated on one and the same sequencing platform. Among the roughly 370 genotyped donors, under 90% belonged to the genetic ancestry cluster associated with self-reported Caucasian donors. What the research found in general, with its limitations: A later analysis associated about 16,000 TCR beta sequences with specific HLA alleles at a false discovery rate of 0.05. The classifier was reported to diagnose cytomegalovirus status with high specificity and sensitivity in both the original and validation cohorts. It was suggested by the authors that the approach could potentially be generalized to other disease states and immunological phenotypes. A later genetic analysis associated a missense DCLRE1C variant with V-gene and J-gene trimming of TCR beta chains, and an independent cohort replicated the association. In vitro tests confirmed that a few of the cytomegalovirus-associated TCR beta chains recognize cytomegalovirus antigens. Strong co-occurrence of HLA alleles, especially DR and DQ, made assigning TCR associations to individual alleles difficult. An earlier analysis of several hundred of the donors showed that most TCR beta V segments appeared in productive rearrangements either about 87% or about 30% of the time, which broadly matched IMGT annotations. Linkage disequilibrium might explain the correlated functional status among segregating V segments, but an unknown experimental factor could not be excluded. The 87-base-pair reads could not distinguish some IMGT-functional V segments, including TRBV6-2 and TRBV6-3, so those segments were excluded. A later analysis found that most CMV-associated TCR beta chains appeared HLA-restricted, with HLA associations seemingly driven largely by CMV exposure. In a later analysis, TCR association rates were found to vary across HLA loci, with the most associated TCRs seen for DRB1 alleles and the fewest for HLA-C alleles. A further reported finding was that TCR beta sequences accurately predicted the HLA-A and HLA-B alleles for most subjects in the first cohort. Most TCR sequences were seen in very few donors, while some public TCRs were found in many individuals. Presence/absence analyses assumed roughly uniform sequencing depth across donors, an assumption that may not hold. Compared with equally common non-associated chains, HLA-associated TCR beta chains in a later analysis were more clonally expanded and had lower generation probabilities. According to a later analysis, parvovirus B19, influenza, CMV and Epstein-Barr virus appeared linked to several top co-occurrence clusters. Because counts were too low, fewer than 20 rarely observed V segments, including chromosome 9 orphons, were excluded from the earlier analysis of 587 of the donors. In a later genetic analysis, fewer N-insertions in productive TCRs were reported among donors in an Asian-associated ancestry cluster than the roughly 700-donor mean. A cluster of highly shared sequence variants was judged likely to be a technical artifact of the sequencing pipeline. HLA typing was unavailable for some donors at each locus, so association tests used only the typed subset. Immune exposure information for the cohort was limited to CMV serostatus. The cohort was sequenced for TCR beta chains only, and without alpha or paired-chain data the features that could be detected were limited. The study listed 164 TCR beta chains as associated with cytomegalovirus.

CDR1 and CDR2 were assigned from the germline V gene as SGDLS and YYNGEE. The CDR3 holds 16 amino acids from the cysteine to the phenylalanine. CDR3 DNA is the only sequence kept; it has 48 bases, read in frame from the first base. V drops 3 bases and J drops 0 bases, leaving 14 bases in between. The cohort was made up of under 800 healthy bone marrow donors. All cohort members were sampled while nominally healthy, although unrecorded immune exposures were likely present. The donor was CMV seropositive and belonged to the group of more than 250 seropositive cohort members. A peripheral blood sample was provided by each donor, and peripheral blood mononuclear cells were used for TCR beta sequencing. Genomic DNA extraction from the blood cell samples was performed with the Qiagen DNeasy Blood Extraction Kit. Notes on this clone: Its binding antigen is unknown. No qualities accompany the bases; no much larger clone lies one base away.

The library came from the immunoSEQ multiplex PCR assay. A mixture of 60 forward primers for TCR Vbeta segments and 13 reverse primers for TCR Jbeta segments was used in the multiplex PCR. A multiplex PCR assay on genomic DNA amplified the CDR3 region of rearranged TCR beta genes. Amplified TCR beta libraries were sequenced as 87-base-pair reads on the Illumina HiSeq System. The source study handled its data this way. Across the 666 repertoires, a later analysis counted 78 million or so unique TCR beta chains, some 11 million of which were shared by at least two donors. Raw reads were error-corrected and collapsed into unique sequences by a nearest-neighbor algorithm in which closely related sequences were merged to remove PCR and sequencing errors. To assign V, D and J gene segments, CDR3 sequences were aligned to IMGT reference sequences. For a sequence to be retained, at least a six-nucleotide match to both a V gene segment and a J gene segment was required. A rearrangement counted as productive if the CDR3 had no stop codons and remained in frame with V and J, and every other rearrangement counted as non-productive. CDR3 was defined according to IMGT convention as the region running from the second conserved V-encoded cysteine to the conserved J-encoded phenylalanine. In an earlier analysis of approximately 500 of the donors, sequences lacking an unambiguous match to a single V gene segment were excluded. An earlier analysis of almost 600 of the donors classified V segments as functional when productive rearrangements were above 56.7% and as segregating when the standard deviation between donors was above 5%. A statistical classification framework was developed to diagnose cytomegalovirus status using the catalog of TCR beta chain sequences. In a later analysis, TCR nucleotide sequences were compared against IMGT/GENE-DB human TR gene sequences so that V and J genes could be assigned. A later analysis assigned CDR3 sequences and most-parsimonious VDJ recombination scenarios with the TCRdist pipeline. In a later analysis, each TCR beta chain was defined by its CDR3 amino acid sequence together with its V-gene family, and reads without a unique V-gene family were excluded. A later analysis removed 550 to 700 highly shared, low-generation-probability nucleotide sequences to deal with suspected cross-contamination and a sequencing artifact. For each public chain, a later analysis derived a clonal expansion index from normalized ranks of inferred template counts within each repertoire. Generation probabilities in a later analysis came from a VDJ recombination model fitted to out-of-frame rearrangements, and those results were checked against IGoR. Hypergeometric tests were used in a later analysis to score TCR-TCR, TCR-HLA and TCR-CMV co-occurrence, with a repertoire-size bias correction applied to the TCR pairs. False discovery rates were estimated in a later analysis by permuting HLA or CMV assignments 20 times. A later analysis grouped co-occurring TCRs with DBSCAN, adding TCRdist sequence similarity when clustering within HLA-allele-positive subsets. Co-occurrence clustering excluded repertoires with fewer than 30,000 or more than 120,000 public chains, plus five with anomalous nucleotide sharing. TCRdb mirrors the immuneACCESS table, restricted to in-frame sequences. Some clones are absent from its copies; in checked studies, under half trace to an unresolved V gene, and the reason for the others is unknown. V, J and clone size reflect that table, while D and trimming were determined from the DNA. The sample table lists 80,000 or so clones, under 80% of them with a count of one. The top ten clonotypes cover under 7.5% of the sample.

The TCR sequence derives from a woman in her forties or fifties in good health and CMV-seropositive. The sample consisted of PBMCs. The rearrangement combines TRBV9 with TRBJ2-3, and possibly TRBD1, on 5 matching bases. The CDR3 has the sequence CASSGAGATSTDTQYF. In nucleotides, the sequence is TGTGCCAGCAGCGGGGCTGGGGCCACTAGCACAGATACGCAGTATTTT.